The T cell receptor beta chain under discussion was sequenced for a study of T cells expressing NK-cell markers. Following a re-call of the 5' RACE reads, TCRdb has one entry per CDR3 protein and lacks DNA. Reported are about 170,000 distinct CDR3 sequences; the ten largest clones contain around 20%. The sequence was obtained from a man aged 18 to 69 in good health. Sequencing was carried out using blood T cells: a sorted CD56 or NKG2C T cell subset, CD4+ or CD8+ T cells, or bulk PBMC T cells (not recorded which).

The CDR3: CATSATNEQFF. The chain carries TRBV24-1 and TRBJ2-1. The CDR3 has 11 amino acids. Germline V gene data show CDR1 as KGHDR and CDR2 as SFDVKD.